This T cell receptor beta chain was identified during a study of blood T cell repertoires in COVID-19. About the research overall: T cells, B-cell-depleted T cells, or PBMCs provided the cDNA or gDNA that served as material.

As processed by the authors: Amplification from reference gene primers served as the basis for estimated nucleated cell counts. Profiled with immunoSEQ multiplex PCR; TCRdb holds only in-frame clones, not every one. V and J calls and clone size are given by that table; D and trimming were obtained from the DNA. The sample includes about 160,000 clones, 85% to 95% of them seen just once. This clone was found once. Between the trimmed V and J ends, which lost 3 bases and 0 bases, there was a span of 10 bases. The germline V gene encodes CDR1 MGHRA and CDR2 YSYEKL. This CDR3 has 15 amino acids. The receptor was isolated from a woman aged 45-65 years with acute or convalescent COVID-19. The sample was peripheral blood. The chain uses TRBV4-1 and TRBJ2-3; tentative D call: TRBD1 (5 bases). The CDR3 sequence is CASSHLKGSTDTQYF. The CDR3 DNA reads TGCGCCAGCAGCCACCTCAAGGGGAGCACAGATACGCAGTATTTT.